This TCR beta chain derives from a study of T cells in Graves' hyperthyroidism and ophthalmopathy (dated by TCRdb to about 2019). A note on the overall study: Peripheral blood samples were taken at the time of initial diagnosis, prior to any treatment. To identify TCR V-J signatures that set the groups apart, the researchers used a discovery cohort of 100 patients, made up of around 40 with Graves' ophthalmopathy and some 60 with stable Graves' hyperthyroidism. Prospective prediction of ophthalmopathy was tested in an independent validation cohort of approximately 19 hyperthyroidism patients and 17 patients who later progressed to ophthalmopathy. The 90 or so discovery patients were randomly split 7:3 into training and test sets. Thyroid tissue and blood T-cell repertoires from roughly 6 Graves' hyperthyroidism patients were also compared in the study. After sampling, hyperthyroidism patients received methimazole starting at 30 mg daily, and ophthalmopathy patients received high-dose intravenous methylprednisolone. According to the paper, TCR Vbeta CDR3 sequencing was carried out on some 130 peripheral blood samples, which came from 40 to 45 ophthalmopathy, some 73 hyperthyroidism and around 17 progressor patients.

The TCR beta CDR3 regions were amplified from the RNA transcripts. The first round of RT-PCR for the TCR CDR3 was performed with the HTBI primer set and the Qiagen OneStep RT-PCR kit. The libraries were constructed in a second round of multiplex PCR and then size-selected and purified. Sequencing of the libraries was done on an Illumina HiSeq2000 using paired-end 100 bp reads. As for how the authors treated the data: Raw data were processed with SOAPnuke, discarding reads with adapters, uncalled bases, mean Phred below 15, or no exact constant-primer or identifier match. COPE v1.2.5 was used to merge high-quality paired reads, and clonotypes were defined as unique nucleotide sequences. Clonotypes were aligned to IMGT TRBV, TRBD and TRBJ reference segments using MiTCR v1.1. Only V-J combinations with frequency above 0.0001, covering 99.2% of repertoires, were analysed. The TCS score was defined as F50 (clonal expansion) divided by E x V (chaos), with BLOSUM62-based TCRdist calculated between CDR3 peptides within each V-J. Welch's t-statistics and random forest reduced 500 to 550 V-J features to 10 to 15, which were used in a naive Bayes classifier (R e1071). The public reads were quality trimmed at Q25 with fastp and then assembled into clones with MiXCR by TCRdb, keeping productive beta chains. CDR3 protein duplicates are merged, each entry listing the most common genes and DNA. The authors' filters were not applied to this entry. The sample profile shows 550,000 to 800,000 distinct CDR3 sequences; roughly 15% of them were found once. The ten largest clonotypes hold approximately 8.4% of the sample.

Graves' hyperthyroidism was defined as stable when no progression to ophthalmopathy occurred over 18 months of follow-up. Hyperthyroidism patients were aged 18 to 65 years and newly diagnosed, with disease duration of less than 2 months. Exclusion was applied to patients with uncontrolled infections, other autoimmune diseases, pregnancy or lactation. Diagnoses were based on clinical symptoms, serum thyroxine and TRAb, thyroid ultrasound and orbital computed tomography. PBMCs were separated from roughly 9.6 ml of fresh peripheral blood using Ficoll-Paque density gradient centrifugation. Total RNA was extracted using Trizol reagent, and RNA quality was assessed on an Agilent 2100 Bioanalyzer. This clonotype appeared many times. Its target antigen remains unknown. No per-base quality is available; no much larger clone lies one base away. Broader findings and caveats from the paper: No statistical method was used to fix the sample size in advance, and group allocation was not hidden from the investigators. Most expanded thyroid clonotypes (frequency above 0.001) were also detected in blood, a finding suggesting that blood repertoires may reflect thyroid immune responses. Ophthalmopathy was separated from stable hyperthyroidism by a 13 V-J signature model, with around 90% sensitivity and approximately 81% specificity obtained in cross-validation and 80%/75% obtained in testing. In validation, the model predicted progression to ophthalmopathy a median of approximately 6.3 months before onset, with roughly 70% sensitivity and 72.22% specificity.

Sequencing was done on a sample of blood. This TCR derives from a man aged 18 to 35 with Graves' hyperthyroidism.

The base sequence is TGTGCCAGCAGCTTAGAGGGGACTAGCAGTAAAACGCAGTATTTT. Its protein product is CASSLEGTSSKTQYF. Recombination joined TRBV7-2 with TRBJ2-3; 9 central bases correspond to TRBD2. The V end gives up 1 base and the J end 9 bases, leaving 8 bases in the junction not matched to a gene. Its CDR3 holds 15 amino acids, cysteine through phenylalanine. Only the CDR3 region is kept as DNA, spanning 45 bases read in frame from base 1. According to the germline V gene, CDR1 reads SGHTA and CDR2 reads FQGNSA. Here the CDR3 is joined to the reference TRBV7-2 and TRBJ2-3 genes, and the full variable domain is: GAGVSQSPSNKVTEKGKDVELRCDPISGHTALYWYRQSLGQGLEFLIYFQGNSAPDKSGLPSDRFSAERTGGSVSTLTIQRTQQEDSAVYLCASSLEGTSSKTQYFGPGTRLTVL.